These T cell receptor beta chains were read from a single sample in a study of vaccination effects on CD4 cells after COVID-19. Clones were sequenced by immunoSEQ multiplex PCR, and TCRdb holds only the in-frame ones, with some missing. Seen here are roughly 63,000 clones, under 90% observed once, and the top ten hold more than 10%. Antigen specificity for these receptors is unknown. Sample: CD4+ T cells from PBMCs cultured with SARS-CoV-2 spike peptides, taken before COVID-19 vaccination. These receptor sequences come from a human donor who received a COVID-19 vaccine. Each CDR3 is given with its conserved first and last residue. Each record gives: CDR3 protein, CDR3 DNA, CDR3 length, J gene, V gene, clone size, D gene. D genes are given only for firm matches. Part of the rows lack a size; the others show once, few, many or a class for expanded clones.

CDR3 protein: CASSDLSGALLYGYTF
CDR3 DNA: TGCGCCAGCAGTGACCTTAGTGGGGCCCTCCTCTATGGCTACACCTTC
CDR3 length: 16
J gene: TRBJ1-2
V gene: TRBV5-1
clone size: NA
D gene: NA

CDR3 protein: CASSLLTSGGGLFF
CDR3 DNA: TGCGCCAGCAGCTTACTTACCTCGGGAGGCGGTCTGTTTTTT
CDR3 length: 14
J gene: TRBJ1-4
V gene: TRBV5-1
clone size: NA
D gene: NA

CDR3 protein: CASSRRRGGILDQPQHF
CDR3 DNA: TGTGCCAGCAGCCGAAGGAGAGGGGGAATCTTAGATCAGCCCCAGCATTTT
CDR3 length: 17
J gene: TRBJ1-5
V gene: TRBV13
clone size: NA
D gene: NA

CDR3 protein: CATSDRTGKETQYF
CDR3 DNA: TGTGCCACCAGTGACAGGACAGGGAAAGAGACCCAGTACTTC
CDR3 length: 14
J gene: TRBJ2-5
V gene: TRBV24-1
clone size: NA
D gene: TRBD1

CDR3 protein: CASSQLIAGVHF
CDR3 DNA: TGTGCCAGCAGCCAATTAATAGCGGGGGTACACTTC
CDR3 length: 12
J gene: TRBJ2-5
V gene: TRBV3-1/TRBV3-2
clone size: NA
D gene: TRBD2

CDR3 protein: CASSIDSYNEQFF
CDR3 DNA: TGTGCCAGCAGCATAGACAGCTACAATGAGCAGTTCTTC
CDR3 length: 13
J gene: TRBJ2-1
V gene: TRBV5-6
clone size: NA
D gene: NA

CDR3 protein: CASRAFEGINSPLHF
CDR3 DNA: TGTGCCAGCAGGGCCTTTGAGGGGATAAATTCACCCCTCCACTTT
CDR3 length: 15
J gene: TRBJ1-6
V gene: TRBV27
clone size: few
D gene: NA

CDR3 protein: CASSSPLASGGDTQYF
CDR3 DNA: TGCGCCAGCAGCTCCCCACTAGCCTCAGGTGGGGATACGCAGTATTTT
CDR3 length: 16
J gene: TRBJ2-3
V gene: TRBV5-1
clone size: NA
D gene: NA

CDR3 protein: CASSPWTGENTEAFF
CDR3 DNA: TGTGCCAGCTCACCTTGGACAGGGGAGAACACTGAAGCTTTCTTT
CDR3 length: 15
J gene: TRBJ1-1
V gene: TRBV18
clone size: NA
D gene: TRBD1

CDR3 protein: CASIPFGGNYGYTF
CDR3 DNA: TGTGCCAGCATCCCTTTTGGGGGGAACTATGGCTACACCTTC
CDR3 length: 14
J gene: TRBJ1-2
V gene: TRBV7-2
clone size: NA
D gene: NA

CDR3 protein: CASSLSTQGANYGYTF
CDR3 DNA: TGCGCCAGCAGCTTGTCTACTCAGGGGGCGAACTATGGCTACACCTTC
CDR3 length: 16
J gene: TRBJ1-2
V gene: TRBV5-1
clone size: NA
D gene: TRBD1

CDR3 protein: CASIGKFYGYTF
CDR3 DNA: TGCGCCAGCATTGGGAAATTCTATGGCTACACCTTC
CDR3 length: 12
J gene: TRBJ1-2
V gene: TRBV5-1
clone size: NA
D gene: NA

CDR3 protein: CSVGNDNEQFF
CDR3 DNA: TGCAGCGTGGGAAACGACAATGAGCAGTTCTTC
CDR3 length: 11
J gene: TRBJ2-1
V gene: TRBV29-1
clone size: NA
D gene: NA

CDR3 protein: CASSIYTGELFF
CDR3 DNA: TGTGCCAGTAGTATCTACACCGGGGAGCTGTTTTTT
CDR3 length: 12
J gene: TRBJ2-2
V gene: TRBV19
clone size: few
D gene: NA

CDR3 protein: CASSIAGGRDQPQHF
CDR3 DNA: TGTGCCAGCTCAATTGCCGGGGGCCGCGATCAGCCCCAGCATTTT
CDR3 length: 15
J gene: TRBJ1-5
V gene: TRBV18
clone size: NA
D gene: NA

CDR3 protein: CATSDRTVQETQYF
CDR3 DNA: TGTGCCACCAGTGATCGGACAGTCCAAGAGACCCAGTACTTC
CDR3 length: 14
J gene: TRBJ2-5
V gene: TRBV24-1
clone size: NA
D gene: NA

CDR3 protein: CASSRGTSTSTDTQYF
CDR3 DNA: TGCGCCAGCAGCCGAGGGACAAGTACTAGCACAGATACGCAGTATTTT
CDR3 length: 16
J gene: TRBJ2-3
V gene: TRBV5-1
clone size: NA
D gene: NA

CDR3 protein: CASSFTVNTEAFF
CDR3 DNA: TGTGCCAGCAGCTTTACAGTGAACACTGAAGCTTTCTTT
CDR3 length: 13
J gene: TRBJ1-1
V gene: TRBV7-9
clone size: NA
D gene: NA

CDR3 protein: CATKPRGALRTQYF
CDR3 DNA: TGTGCCACTAAACCCCGGGGGGCACTTCGTACGCAGTATTTT
CDR3 length: 14
J gene: TRBJ2-3
V gene: TRBV28
clone size: NA
D gene: NA

CDR3 protein: CASSLTTSDSPLHF
CDR3 DNA: TGCGCCAGCAGCTTGACCACGAGCGATTCACCCCTCCACTTT
CDR3 length: 14
J gene: TRBJ1-6
V gene: TRBV5-1
clone size: NA
D gene: NA

CDR3 protein: CSVDGQGKTQYF
CDR3 DNA: TGCAGCGTTGATGGACAGGGGAAGACCCAGTACTTC
CDR3 length: 12
J gene: TRBJ2-5
V gene: TRBV29-1
clone size: NA
D gene: TRBD1

CDR3 protein: CASSRVNDGTDYNEQFF
CDR3 DNA: TGCGCCAGCAGCCGGGTAAATGACGGGACAGATTACAATGAGCAGTTCTTC
CDR3 length: 17
J gene: TRBJ2-1
V gene: TRBV4-3
clone size: once
D gene: TRBD1

CDR3 protein: CASKTTGEVHTGELFF
CDR3 DNA: TGTGCCAGTAAGACCACAGGGGAGGTGCACACCGGGGAGCTGTTTTTT
CDR3 length: 16
J gene: TRBJ2-2
V gene: TRBV19
clone size: once
D gene: NA